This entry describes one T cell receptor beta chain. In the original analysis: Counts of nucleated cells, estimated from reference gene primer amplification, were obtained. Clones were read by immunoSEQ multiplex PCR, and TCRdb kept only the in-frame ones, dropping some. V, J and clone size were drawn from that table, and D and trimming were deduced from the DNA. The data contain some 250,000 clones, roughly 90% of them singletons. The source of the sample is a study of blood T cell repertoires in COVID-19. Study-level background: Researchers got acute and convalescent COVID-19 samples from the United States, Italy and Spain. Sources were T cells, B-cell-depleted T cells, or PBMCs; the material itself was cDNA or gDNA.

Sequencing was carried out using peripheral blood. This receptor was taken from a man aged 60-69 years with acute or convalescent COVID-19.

CDR3 DNA: TGTGCCAGCAGGAAGGGACAGGGCGCTCGGGGTGAAGCTTTCTTT. Translation gives CASRKGQGARGEAFF. The chain carries TRBV6-5 and TRBJ1-1; 9 positions agree with TRBD1. Germline CDR1 is MNHEY and CDR2 is SVGAGI. The CDR3 is made up of 15 amino acids. Unmatched junction bases numbered 12, after V lost 6 bases and J lost 7 bases.